This section outlines one T cell receptor (beta chain) sequence together with its context. As yet, its antigen is unknown. Each of the patients experienced relapse following autologous stem cell transplantation, and their brentuximab vedotin exposure differed. Here immunoSEQ multiplex PCR was the method, and the copy in TCRdb shows in-frame clones only, minus some. The sample holds about 46,000 clones; over 70% are singletons and the top ten take around 22%. Deletions cut 3 bases from V and 13 bases from J, with 13 bases between. The CDR3 sequence is 11 residues long. Germline V lookup: CDR1 DFQATT, CDR2 SNEGSKA (reference sequence). This sample was taken from a study of PD-1 blockade in classical Hodgkin lymphoma. Across the whole study: Nivolumab dosed at 3 mg/kg went to patients intravenously every 2 weeks. Study-wide results and caveats: When set against healthy donors, newly diagnosed patients were reported to show lower baseline TCR diversity.

This clonotype was obtained from a human donor with classical Hodgkin lymphoma. Sequenced material: peripheral blood mononuclear cells (PBMCs), taken before the second cycle of nivolumab. This chain joins TRBV20-1 and TRBJ2-1; D may be TRBD1 or TRBD2 (6 bases each). Here the CDR3 DNA reads TGCAGTGCTAGGGGAGCCGGGGGCCAGTTCTTC. This translates into CSARGAGGQFF.